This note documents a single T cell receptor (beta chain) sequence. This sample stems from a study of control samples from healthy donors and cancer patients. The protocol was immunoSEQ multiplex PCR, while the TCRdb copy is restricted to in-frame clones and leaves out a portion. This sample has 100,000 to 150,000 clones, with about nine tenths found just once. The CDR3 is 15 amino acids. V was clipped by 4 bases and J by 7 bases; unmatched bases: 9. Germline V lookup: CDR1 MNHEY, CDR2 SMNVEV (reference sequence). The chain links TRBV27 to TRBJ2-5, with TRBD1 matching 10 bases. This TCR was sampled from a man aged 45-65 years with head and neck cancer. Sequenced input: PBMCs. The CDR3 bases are TGTGCCAGCAGTTGGTCGGACAGGGGGTTAGGGACCCAGTACTTC. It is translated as CASSWSDRGLGTQYF.